This T cell receptor beta chain comes out of a study of identifying expanded T cells in peripheral blood. Trimming at V came to 3 bases and at J to 5 bases, leaving 9 bases not matched to a gene. Germline CDR1 SEHNR, CDR2 FQNEAQ (reference sequence). The CDR3 extends over 15 amino acids. The repertoire was sequenced with immunoSEQ multiplex PCR; TCRdb's copy has only in-frame clones and lacks some. The table includes tens of thousands of clones, 88% detected once. The chain recombines TRBV7-9 with TRBJ2-5; 7 positions match TRBD1. Specimen: blood. This TCR was recovered from a person aged 18-70 years in good health. This CDR3 reads CASSFGTDSRETQYF. The DNA for the CDR3 is TGTGCCAGCAGCTTCGGGACAGATTCCCGGGAGACCCAGTACTTC.